The TCR beta chain under discussion was sequenced for a study of T cells after yellow fever vaccination. Overall study: Some fractions had low cell numbers, and these were prepared with SMART-Seq v4 Ultra Low Input. Whole-study results and caveats: Booster samples showed a return of most primary-vaccination clones (around 96% CD4, about 87% CD8). Abundant clonotypes from the bulk population could contaminate FACS-sorted repertoires.

Ten or more counts support this clonotype. The antigen is unknown. CDR1 and CDR2 from the germline V gene are SGHAT and FQNNGV. V lost 2 bases to trimming and J lost 0 bases, with 11 bases between them. The CDR3 loop spans 15 amino acids. 5'RACE template switching generated TCR cDNA, adding a universal primer site and UMIs. TCRdb recomputed calls from the 5' RACE reads with MiXCR, one row per CDR3 protein. The sample yields roughly 70,000 distinct CDR3 sequences, about 7.7% seen once. The rearrangement uses TRBV11-2 and TRBJ2-7; D remains unclear. The receptor's source is a man aged 25-45 years who received the YFV17D yellow fever vaccine. Sample: CD8+ T cells sorted from PBMCs, taken on the day of the yellow fever booster vaccination. The CDR3 bases are TGTGCCAGCAGCTTATTCGCGCTGAGCTCCTACGAGCAGTACTTC. It yields the protein CASSLFALSSYEQYF.